One sample yielded the 30 T cell receptor beta chains listed below, sequenced in a study of blood T cell repertoires in COVID-19. Clones were read by immunoSEQ multiplex PCR, and TCRdb kept only the in-frame ones, dropping some. The sample shows approximately 180,000 clones, 70% to 90% of them seen only once. Source material: peripheral blood. These receptors all stem from a man aged 35 to 55 with active or convalescent COVID-19.

The rearrangement joins TRBV7-8 to TRBJ1-5, with 8 bases matching TRBD1. V lost 5 bases and J lost 3; bases outside the gene matches: 9. The CDR3 extends over 16 amino acids. CDR1 and CDR2 from the germline V gene are SGHVS and FQNEAQ. Here the CDR3 reads CASSDGQGPLNQPQHF. The CDR3 region has the DNA TGTGCCAGCAGCGATGGACAGGGACCCCTCAATCAGCCCCAGCATTTT.

V gene TRBV7-6 combines with J gene TRBJ1-3; possibly TRBD1 for D (5 bases). The CDR3 spans 15 residues. The germline V gene has CDR1 SGHVS and CDR2 FNYEAQ. V was shortened by 1 base and J by 0 bases, with 7 bases between the two germline ends. CDR3 bases: TGTGCCAGCAGCTTAGAGGGGAACTCTGGAAACACCATATATTTT. This codes for CASSLEGNSGNTIYF. The variable domain in full, with the rest retrieved from reference TRBV7-6 and TRBJ1-3, is GAGVSQSPRYKVTKRGQDVALRCDPISGHVSLYWYRQALGQGPEFLTYFNYEAQQDKSGLPNDRFSAERPEGSISTLTIQRTEQRDSAMYRCASSLEGNSGNTIYFGEGSWLTVV.

The chain has TRBV28 and TRBJ2-1; D unresolved. This CDR3 contains 15 residues. The V gene lost 1 base and the J gene lost 4 bases, with 11 bases spanning the gap. Germline V gene data show CDR1 as MDHEN and CDR2 as SYDVKM. CDR3 loop: CASSLLSHGYNEQFF. The CDR3, as DNA: TGTGCCAGCAGTTTATTATCCCACGGTTACAATGAGCAGTTCTTC.

This chain links TRBV2 with TRBJ1-6; D may be TRBD1 (5 bases). There are 14 residues in the CDR3. Trimming pared 4 bases from V and 7 bases from J, leaving 11 bases between. From germline, CDR1 is SNHLY and CDR2 FYNNEI. DNA for the CDR3: TGTGCCAGCAGTGTTGAAGGGGTAAATTCACCCCTCCACTTT. It codes for CASSVEGVNSPLHF.

This clone was seen just once. The chain carries TRBV5-6 and TRBJ2-1; D is unclear. V was clipped by 5 bases and J by 4 bases, with 10 bases between them. CDR1 and CDR2 from the germline V gene are SGHDT and YYEEEE. The CDR3 is 13 amino acids. CDR3 nucleotide sequence: TGTGCCAGCAGTCCCGGGTTATACAATGAGCAGTTCTTC. Its protein product is CASSPGLYNEQFF. Based on the CDR3 plus reference TRBV5-6 and TRBJ2-1, the full variable domain is DAGVTQSPTHLIKTRGQQVTLRCSPKSGHDTVSWYQQALGQGPQFIFQYYEEEERQRGNFPDRFSGHQFPNYSSELNVNALLLGDSALYLCASSPGLYNEQFFGPGTRLTVL.

This clone turned up a few times. This sequence joins TRBV7-2 and TRBJ1-5; perhaps TRBD1 as D (5 bases). The V gene's germline CDR1 is SGHTA and CDR2 FQGNSA. Deletions cut 5 bases from V and 6 bases from J, with 8 bases between. This CDR3 is built from 12 residues. The CDR3 sequence is CASSGDSQPQHF. The CDR3 DNA is TGTGCCAGCAGCGGGGACTCTCAGCCCCAGCATTTT.

The chain links TRBV30 to TRBJ2-7, with TRBD2 matching over 7 bases. The V and J ends lost 2 bases and 5 bases, in that order; junction bases with no gene match: 15. The CDR3 consists of 16 residues. Germline-derived CDR1 and CDR2 are GTSNPN and SVGIG (reference sequence). Here the CDR3 DNA reads TGTGCCTGGAGTTGGGTCGGGAGGCAGGGCGGACACGAGCAGTACTTC. Protein product: CAWSWVGRQGGHEQYF.

V and J are TRBV2 and TRBJ2-3; D is possibly TRBD1 (6 bases). Deletions cut 6 bases from V and 0 bases from J, with 13 bases between. The CDR3 loop spans 15 amino acids. Germline CDR1 SNHLY, CDR2 FYNNEI. The CDR3 here is CASRLQGLSTDTQYF. CDR3 coding DNA: TGTGCCAGCAGACTACAGGGTCTTAGCACAGATACGCAGTATTTT.

The rearrangement joins TRBV28 to TRBJ1-1, with D hard to call. Trimming shortened V by 3 bases and J by 2 bases, and 4 bases separated the two germline ends. CDR3 length equals 12 residues. Germline loops: CDR1 MDHEN, CDR2 SYDVKM. The CDR3 DNA follows: TGTGCCAGCAGTTTCTTAAACACTGAAGCTTTCTTT. Amino acids: CASSFLNTEAFF. The full variable domain, rest sourced from reference TRBV28 and TRBJ1-1, is DVKVTQSSRYLVKRTGEKVFLECVQDMDHENMFWYRQDPGLGLRLIYFSYDVKMKEKGDIPEGYSVSREKKERFSLILESASTNQTSMYLCASSFLNTEAFFGQGTRLTVV.

This sequence joins TRBV7-9 and TRBJ2-5, with 8 bases identical to TRBD2. Trimming removed 0 bases from V and 1 base from J; junction bases left unmatched: 4. Per the germline V gene, CDR1 is SEHNR and CDR2 is FQNEAQ (reference sequence). This CDR3 is built from 16 residues. This chain's CDR3 is CASSLALRGGQETQYF. The CDR3 DNA sequence: TGTGCCAGCAGCTTAGCGCTCCGGGGGGGCCAAGAGACCCAGTACTTC.

The chain couples TRBV27 to TRBJ1-5; no firm D call. Germline V gene sequence: CDR1 MNHEY, CDR2 SMNVEV (reference sequence). V dropped 1 base and J dropped 0 bases, with 4 bases sitting between them. There are 14 residues in the CDR3. CDR3 amino acids: CASSLLNSNQPQHF. CDR3 nucleotide sequence: TGTGCCAGCAGTTTATTAAATAGCAATCAGCCCCAGCATTTT.

This chain connects TRBV4-2 to TRBJ1-6; D perhaps matches TRBD1 (6 bases). Trimming shortened V by 0 bases and J by 7 bases, and 13 bases separated the two germline ends. Germline CDR1 LGHNA, CDR2 YNFKEQ. The CDR3 has 16 residues. The CDR3 region is CASSQDYAGVNSPLHF. The CDR3 nucleotides are TGTGCCAGCAGCCAAGATTATGCAGGGGTAAATTCACCCCTCCACTTT.

The chain couples TRBV7-2 to TRBJ1-3, with unresolved D. In germline, CDR1 is SGHTA, CDR2 FQGNSA. The length of the CDR3 is 16 residues. V was trimmed by 1 base and J by 0 bases, leaving 10 bases between them. CDR3 DNA sequence: TGTGCCAGCAGCTTAGTCGGAGGAGGCTCTGGAAACACCATATATTTT. Amino acids: CASSLVGGGSGNTIYF.

The chain links TRBV6-5 to TRBJ2-3; 10 bases map to TRBD2. The CDR3 extends over 15 amino acids. V shed 5 bases and J 1 base; nucleotides not matched to a gene: 3. CDR1 is MNHEY and CDR2 is SVGAGI in the germline V gene. Here the CDR3 reads CASSNLAGGTDTQYF. CDR3 in DNA: TGTGCCAGCAGTAACCTAGCGGGGGGCACAGATACGCAGTATTTT.

This rearrangement joins TRBV28 to TRBJ1-4; D ambiguous. The CDR3 has 14 residues. Trimming left V 6 bases short and J 0 bases short, with 8 bases between. Germline V gives CDR1 MDHEN, CDR2 SYDVKM. In DNA, the CDR3 is TGTGCCAGCAGCCCTGACTCAACTAATGAAAAACTGTTTTTT. Amino acids: CASSPDSTNEKLFF. Full variable domain (outside the CDR3, taken from reference TRBV28 and TRBJ1-4): DVKVTQSSRYLVKRTGEKVFLECVQDMDHENMFWYRQDPGLGLRLIYFSYDVKMKEKGDIPEGYSVSREKKERFSLILESASTNQTSMYLCASSPDSTNEKLFFGSGTQLSVL.

This chain joins TRBV6-4 and TRBJ2-3, with 13 nucleotides matching TRBD2. The length of the CDR3 is 16 residues. Germline V gives CDR1 MRHNA, CDR2 SNTAGT. J gave up 2 bases and V 5 bases, and 4 bases lay outside the gene matches. CDR3 protein: CASSPTSGGFTDTQYF. CDR3 in DNA: TGTGCCAGCAGTCCGACTAGCGGGGGGTTCACAGATACGCAGTATTTT.

CDR3 in amino acids: CASLGQGTPIGYTF. The DNA of the CDR3 is TGTGCCAGCCTTGGACAGGGGACGCCGATAGGCTACACCTTC. V and J are TRBV6-4 and TRBJ1-2; 9 bases match TRBD1. V was clipped by 8 bases and J by 8 bases; unmatched bases: 12. In germline, CDR1 is MRHNA, CDR2 SNTAGT. The CDR3 is 14 residues long.

The V call is TRBV10-3, the J call TRBJ2-2; 13 positions match TRBD2. V lost 10 bases, J lost 4 bases, and 3 bases stayed unmatched. This CDR3 region has 14 residues. The germline V gene encodes CDR1 ENHRY and CDR2 SYGVKD. CDR3: CASGLAGVTGELFF. In DNA, the CDR3 is TGTGCCAGTGGACTAGCGGGGGTCACCGGGGAGCTGTTTTTT.

The chain has TRBV27 and TRBJ2-7; D might be TRBD1 (5 bases). V dropped 3 bases and J dropped 5 bases, with 11 bases sitting between them. The CDR3 has 13 residues. CDR1 is MNHEY, CDR2 SMNVEV, per germline (reference sequence). CDR3 sequence reads: CASSFQGFHEQYF. CDR3 DNA sequence: TGTGCCAGCAGTTTCCAGGGCTTCCACGAGCAGTACTTC.

This clone showed up just a few times. The rearrangement joins TRBV14 to TRBJ1-6; D gene uncertain. The CDR3 has 14 amino acids. Germline CDR1 reads SGHDN; CDR2 reads FVKESK. V was cut by 3 bases and J by 10 bases, with 13 bases left in between. CDR3 sequence (DNA): TGTGCCAGCAGCCAGGCGTTTGACTTATCACCCCTCCACTTT. It is translated as CASSQAFDLSPLHF.

The chain is built from TRBV4-3 and TRBJ1-2; D gene ambiguous. Germline V gene lookup returns CDR1 LGHNA and CDR2 YSLEER. V shed 4 bases and J shed 6 bases, with 12 bases lying between them. This CDR3 region has 13 residues. The CDR3 bases are TGCGCCAGCAGCCCCTACTTCGGGGATGGCTACACCTTC. It codes for CASSPYFGDGYTF.

The chain uses TRBV10-3 and TRBJ1-1; 7 bases line up with TRBD1. Germline V gene lookup returns CDR1 ENHRY and CDR2 SYGVKD. The CDR3 extends over 15 amino acids. Losses at the gene ends were 2 bases for V and 0 bases for J; bases not matched to a gene: 3. This CDR3 reads CAISEVQGVNTEAFF. CDR3 in DNA: TGTGCCATCAGTGAGGTCCAGGGGGTGAACACTGAAGCTTTCTTT.

The chain recombines TRBV29-1 with TRBJ1-4, with 7 bases identical to TRBD1. Germline trimming cut 0 bases from V and 6 bases from J; bases unmatched to any gene: 7. The CDR3 loop spans 15 amino acids. Per the germline V gene, CDR1 is SQVTM and CDR2 is ANQGSEA. The CDR3 here is CSVEDDRVVYEKLFF. The CDR3 DNA reads as TGCAGCGTTGAAGACGACAGGGTAGTTTATGAAAAACTGTTTTTT.

The genes are TRBV7-8 and TRBJ2-7; possibly TRBD1 for D (5 bases). This CDR3 has 14 residues. Deletions cut 1 base from V and 6 bases from J, with 13 bases between. Germline CDR1 and CDR2: SGHVS and FQNEAQ. CDR3 residues: CASSLGGTGVEQYF. In nucleotides, the CDR3 is TGTGCCAGCAGCTTAGGGGGCACGGGTGTCGAGCAGTACTTC.

The V and J genes are TRBV6-5 and TRBJ1-1; 7 bases agree with TRBD1. The CDR3 length is 13 residues. The J segment lost 4 bases and the V segment lost 7 bases, leaving 6 bases of the junction unmatched. Germline-derived CDR1 and CDR2 are MNHEY and SVGAGI. CDR3 nucleotides: TGTGCCAGCACCAGGGGGGAATTCACTGAAGCTTTCTTT. This encodes CASTRGEFTEAFF.

The CDR3 sequence is CASRGTVNTEAFF. CDR3 DNA sequence: TGTGCCAGTAGGGGGACAGTTAACACTGAAGCTTTCTTT. This chain links TRBV19 with TRBJ1-1; 7 bases align to TRBD1. Germline V lookup: CDR1 LNHDA, CDR2 SQIVND (reference sequence). The CDR3 is 13 residues long. The ends lost 6 bases at V and 2 bases at J; junction bases unmatched: 3.

The gene calls are TRBV14 and TRBJ2-7; TRBD1 matches 7 bases. V shed 0 bases, J shed 2 bases, and the junction held 1 base outside the gene matches. CDR1 SGHDN and CDR2 FVKESK come from the germline V gene. This CDR3 contains 14 residues. The CDR3 DNA reads TGTGCCAGCAGCCAAGATAGGGGGCCCTACGAGCAGTACTTC. Amino acids: CASSQDRGPYEQYF. Filled out from reference TRBV14 and TRBJ2-7, the complete variable domain reads EAGVTQFPSHSVIEKGQTVTLRCDPISGHDNLYWYRRVMGKEIKFLLHFVKESKQDESGMPNNRFLAERTGGTYSTLKVQPAELEDSGVYFCASSQDRGPYEQYFGPGTRLTVT.

In its sample, this clone was seen a few times. The V and J genes are TRBV20-1 and TRBJ2-3; no clear D. Per germline, CDR1 DFQATT and CDR2 SNEGSKA (reference sequence). CDR3 length equals 10 residues. Deletions cut 2 bases from V and 5 bases from J, with 2 bases between. CDR3 DNA: TGCAGTGCTAGACAAGATACGCAGTATTTT. Translation gives CSARQDTQYF.

The rearrangement links TRBV28 to TRBJ2-7; 9 nucleotides align to TRBD1. CDR3 size: 15 residues. V gave up 1 base and J gave up 3 bases; unmatched junction bases: 4. The germline CDR1 and CDR2 sequences are MDHEN and SYDVKM. The CDR3 protein is CASSLLVGQGYEQYF. Here the CDR3 DNA reads TGTGCCAGCAGTTTATTAGTGGGACAGGGCTACGAGCAGTACTTC.

The V and J genes are TRBV11-2 and TRBJ2-5; tentative D call: TRBD2 (6 bases). Germline CDR1 is SGHAT and CDR2 is FQNNGV. The CDR3 sequence is 14 residues long. V gave up 9 bases and J gave up 1 base, with 15 bases separating them. The CDR3, as DNA: TGTGCCAGTGGTGGAGCGGGCCCCCAAGAGACCCAGTACTTC. The encoded protein is CASGGAGPQETQYF.